These T cell receptor beta chains were read from a single sample in a study of T cells in Graves' hyperthyroidism and ophthalmopathy. TCRdb analysed the multiplex PCR reads with MiXCR anew, one entry per CDR3 protein. The sample has some 370,000 distinct CDR3 sequences, approximately 18% seen once. Material: blood. These receptors came from a woman aged 25 to 39 with Graves' hyperthyroidism that later progressed to Graves' ophthalmopathy. Each CDR3 is given with its conserved first and last residue. The D gene is left open where the match is weak. Size is stated for part of the rows, as once, few or many counts, or as a class when the clone is expanded.

CDR3aa,CDR3nt,abundance,j_gene,d_gene,v_gene
CASSRADGYTF,TGTGCCAGCAGCCGTGCGGATGGCTACACCTTC,many,TRBJ1-2,.,TRBV3-1
CASRELTDQPQHF,TGTGCCAGCCGGGAATTAACAGATCAGCCCCAGCATTTT,.,TRBJ1-5,.,TRBV6-2/TRBV6-3
CACSGSSYEQYF,TGTGCCTGTAGTGGGAGCTCCTACGAGCAGTACTTC,few,TRBJ2-7,.,TRBV30
CASSQPWTGGTEAFF,TGTGCCAGCAGCCAACCTTGGACAGGGGGGACTGAAGCTTTCTTT,many,TRBJ1-1,TRBD1,TRBV3-1
CASSEGLAGPTLQETQYF,TGTGCCAGCAGCGAGGGACTAGCGGGGCCCACCCTACAAGAGACCCAGTACTTC,many,TRBJ2-5,TRBD2,TRBV9
CASRRSGSLSYNEQFF,TGCGCCAGCAGACGTAGCGGGAGTCTCTCCTACAATGAGCAGTTCTTC,many,TRBJ2-1,TRBD2,TRBV4-1
CASSPDVGGSYEQYF,TGTGCCAGCAGCCCCGATGTCGGCGGGAGCTACGAGCAGTACTTC,many,TRBJ2-7,TRBD2,TRBV7-9
CSVEEGPDSSYNEQFF,TGCAGCGTTGAAGAGGGACCAGACAGCTCCTACAATGAGCAGTTCTTC,few,TRBJ2-1,.,TRBV29-1
CASSLGTERGYTF,TGTGCCAGCAGCTTGGGGACAGAGAGAGGCTACACCTTC,few,TRBJ1-2,.,TRBV5-6
CASREDRRGDTQYF,TGTGCCAGCCGTGAGGACAGACGAGGAGATACGCAGTATTTT,many,TRBJ2-3,.,TRBV5-5
CASSPTDRAGPYGYTF,TGTGCCAGCAGCCCTACGGACAGAGCGGGGCCCTATGGCTACACCTTC,many,TRBJ1-2,.,TRBV9
CASSTRGAINQPQHF,TGTGCCAGTAGTACGCGTGGAGCCATCAATCAGCCCCAGCATTTT,few,TRBJ1-5,.,TRBV19
CASSARSGVSAGNTIYF,TGTGCCAGCAGTGCACGTTCCGGGGTTTCGGCTGGAAACACCATATATTTT,many,TRBJ1-3,.,TRBV12-3/TRBV12-4
CSVVSGILNGEQFF,TGCAGCGTTGTTAGTGGGATCCTCAACGGTGAGCAGTTCTTC,many,TRBJ2-1,.,TRBV29-1
CATSGPWTSRPSTDTQYF,TGTGCCACCAGCGGCCCGTGGACAAGCCGCCCTAGCACAGATACGCAGTATTTT,few,TRBJ2-3,.,TRBV15
CASSGRVGRSYEQYF,TGTGCCAGCAGTGGTCGAGTGGGCAGGTCCTACGAGCAGTACTTC,many,TRBJ2-7,.,TRBV28
CASSQVYNTEAFF,TGTGCCAGCAGCCAAGTATATAACACTGAAGCTTTCTTT,many,TRBJ1-1,.,TRBV3-1